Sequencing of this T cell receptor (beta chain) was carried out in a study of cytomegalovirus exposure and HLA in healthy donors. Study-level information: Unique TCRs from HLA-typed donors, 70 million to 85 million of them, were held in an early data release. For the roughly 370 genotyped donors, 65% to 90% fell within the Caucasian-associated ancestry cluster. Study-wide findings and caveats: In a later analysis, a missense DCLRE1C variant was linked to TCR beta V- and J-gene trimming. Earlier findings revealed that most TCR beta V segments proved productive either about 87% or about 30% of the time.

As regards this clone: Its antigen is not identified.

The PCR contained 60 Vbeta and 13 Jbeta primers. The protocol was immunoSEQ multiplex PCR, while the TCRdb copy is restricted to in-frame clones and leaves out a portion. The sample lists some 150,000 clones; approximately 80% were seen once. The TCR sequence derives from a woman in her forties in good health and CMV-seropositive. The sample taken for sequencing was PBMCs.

CDR3 nucleotides: TGTGCCTGGACGGTTGCGGGAGGATGGGAGACCCAGTACTTC. The encoded protein is CAWTVAGGWETQYF. V gene TRBV30 combines with J gene TRBJ2-5, with 8 bases aligning to TRBD2. The CDR3 length is 14 residues. Trimming cost V 4 bases and J 5 bases; bases outside gene matches: 9. Germline CDR1 GTSNPN, CDR2 SVGIG (reference sequence).